Sequencing of this TCR beta chain was carried out in a study of shared clonotypes between healthy human individuals. There were no recent acute infections or vaccinations among the donors, who were healthy HIV-negative adults. Extraction of genomic DNA in unsorted samples used approximately 94 million PBMCs. TCRdb's table, derived via immunoSEQ multiplex PCR, lists solely in-frame clones and lacks some. The data contain more than 400,000 clones, approximately 84% of them seen just once; the ten biggest clones take up 10% to 15%. Study results and limitations: Investigators collected only blood, and repertoires in tissues likely differ.

With respect to this clone: Antigen: not known.

With 3 bases removed from V and 4 bases from J, the gap between germline ends came to 12 bases. Germline-derived CDR1 and CDR2 are MDHEN and SYDVKM. This CDR3 is built from 14 residues. The sample consisted of PBMCs. This receptor was obtained from a woman aged 40 to 50 in good health. Some clones in this sample may be carry-over from other donors' samples. The chain has TRBV28 and TRBJ1-2; the D gene is possibly TRBD1 (5 bases). In DNA form, the CDR3 reads TGTGCCAGCAGTTTGTTTGGGGGAACCTATGGCTACACCTTC. Amino acids: CASSLFGGTYGYTF.